This passage covers 29 T cell receptor beta chains from one sample sequenced in a study of blood T cell repertoires in COVID-19. Measured with immunoSEQ multiplex PCR; TCRdb has only the in-frame clones, and not every one. The data contain fewer than 85,000 clones, about 90% of them singletons. The sample was peripheral blood. The receptor source for this set is a human donor in a cohort sampled during active COVID-19.

This chain joins TRBV2 and TRBJ2-7; D not resolved. V was shortened by 7 bases and J by 0 bases, with 13 bases between the two germline ends. This CDR3 has 14 residues. The germline CDR1 and CDR2 sequences are SNHLY and FYNNEI. CDR3 sequence: CASTRATSSYEQYF. CDR3 nucleotides: TGTGCCAGCACAAGAGCGACGAGCTCCTACGAGCAGTACTTC. Filled out from reference TRBV2 and TRBJ2-7, the complete variable domain reads EPEVTQTPSHQVTQMGQEVILRCVPISNHLYFYWYRQILGQKVEFLVSFYNNEISEKSEIFDDQFSVERPDGSNFTLKIRSTKLEDSAMYFCASTRATSSYEQYFGPGTRLTVT.

The genes are TRBV11-2 and TRBJ2-7; 9 nucleotides agree with TRBD1. Germline V lookup: CDR1 SGHAT, CDR2 FQNNGV. This CDR3 has 14 amino acids. Germline trimming cut 5 bases from V and 4 bases from J; bases unmatched to any gene: 6. The CDR3 DNA sequence: TGTGCCAGCAGCCGTGGACAGGGGACGTACGAGCAGTACTTC. Protein sequence: CASSRGQGTYEQYF.

The V call is TRBV2, the J call TRBJ2-7, with D tentatively TRBD1 (6 bases). This CDR3 has 15 residues. The V and J ends lost 2 bases and 2 bases respectively, with 13 bases between them. From germline, CDR1 is SNHLY and CDR2 FYNNEI. CDR3 sequence (DNA): TGTGCCAGCAGTGAATTTACAGGGAACACCTACGAGCAGTACTTC. Amino acids: CASSEFTGNTYEQYF.

The chain employs TRBV7-8 and TRBJ1-1; D perhaps matches TRBD1 (6 bases). The V gene's germline CDR1 is SGHVS and CDR2 FQNEAQ. Trimming took 2 bases from V and 7 from J, leaving 14 bases between them. CDR3 size: 14 residues. The CDR3 here is CASSLRSSDSEAFF. CDR3 sequence (DNA): TGTGCCAGCAGCTTAAGATCCTCGGACAGTGAAGCTTTCTTT.

This chain joins TRBV11-2 and TRBJ1-4, with D unresolved. The V gene's germline CDR1 is SGHAT and CDR2 FQNNGV. This CDR3 spans 16 amino acids. Trimming removed 2 bases at V and 0 bases at J, with 10 bases between. For the CDR3, the DNA is TGTGCCAGCAGCTTACGCCGAGATGCAACTAATGAAAAACTGTTTTTT. It yields the protein CASSLRRDATNEKLFF.

J is TRBJ2-7 and V is TRBV9; possible D gene TRBD1, 5 bases. The CDR3 loop spans 13 amino acids. Germline CDR1 SGDLS, CDR2 YYNGEE. Deletions cut 4 bases from V and 6 bases from J, with 14 bases between. The CDR3 DNA reads as TGTGCCAGCAGCCCCGAAGGGGAAGGCGAGCAGTACTTC. Protein product: CASSPEGEGEQYF.

This chain uses TRBV2 with TRBJ1-1; 7 bases align to TRBD1. V shed 5 bases and J 7 bases; nucleotides not matched to a gene: 4. The germline CDR1 and CDR2 sequences are SNHLY and FYNNEI. This CDR3 is built from 12 residues. This CDR3 reads CASSNRGGEAFF. CDR3 sequence (DNA): TGTGCCAGCAGTAACAGGGGCGGTGAAGCTTTCTTT.

This chain joins TRBV30 and TRBJ2-7; D is perhaps TRBD2 (6 bases). The germline gives CDR1 GTSNPN, CDR2 SVGIG (reference sequence). This CDR3 region has 16 residues. The CDR3 is CARRRPRRGISYEQYF. For the CDR3, the DNA is TGTGCTAGACGCCGCCCGCGGCGGGGTATCTCCTACGAGCAGTACTTC.

This clone has just one count. The V gene is TRBV25-1, the J gene TRBJ2-7, with D uncertain. This CDR3 has 12 amino acids. V was shortened by 9 bases and J by 1 base, with 10 bases between the two germline ends. Germline V gene sequence: CDR1 MGHDK, CDR2 SYGVNS. CDR3 nucleotide sequence: TGTGCCAGTTCGGTCCGTTCCTACGAGCAGTACTTC. Its translation is CASSVRSYEQYF.

The chain recombines TRBV7-3 with TRBJ2-6; tentatively, D is TRBD2 (5 bases). The V end lost 6 bases, the J end lost 2 bases, and 11 bases lay between the germline ends. CDR1 and CDR2 from the germline V gene are SGHTA and FQGTGA. CDR3 length: 15 residues. The CDR3 loop is CASSLRGTGANVLTF. The CDR3, as DNA: TGTGCCAGCAGTCTACGGGGTACTGGGGCCAACGTCCTGACTTTC.

Only one count was recorded for this clone. The chain has TRBV3-1 (or the pseudogene TRBV3-2) and TRBJ1-1; 11 bases are a match to TRBD1. This CDR3 is built from 15 residues. The junction had 6 bases not matched to a gene; V was cut back by 4 bases and J by 5 bases. Germline CDR1 reads LGHDT; CDR2 reads YNNKEL (reference sequence). Written as DNA, the CDR3 is TGTGCCAGCAGCCTTTGGGACAGGGGGGGGACTGAAGCTTTCTTT. Its translation: CASSLWDRGGTEAFF.

The chain recombines TRBV28 with TRBJ2-7; the D gene is possibly TRBD1 (6 bases). CDR3 length: 15 amino acids. Germline V gene lookup returns CDR1 MDHEN and CDR2 SYDVKM. The ends were cut back, 2 bases at V and 0 bases at J, with 11 bases in the middle. The CDR3 DNA follows: TGTGCCAGCAGTTTACAGGGGACAAGCTCCTACGAGCAGTACTTC. Translating gives CASSLQGTSSYEQYF. Supplemented by reference TRBV28 and TRBJ2-7, the full variable domain reads DVKVTQSSRYLVKRTGEKVFLECVQDMDHENMFWYRQDPGLGLRLIYFSYDVKMKEKGDIPEGYSVSREKKERFSLILESASTNQTSMYLCASSLQGTSSYEQYFGPGTRLTVT.

The chain is built from TRBV14 and TRBJ1-2; 9 positions agree with TRBD1. Germline V CDR1 and CDR2: SGHDN, FVKESK. The CDR3 sequence is 13 residues long. V was clipped by 4 bases and J by 9 bases; unmatched bases: 6. This CDR3 reads CASSLTQGARYTF. CDR3 DNA sequence: TGTGCCAGCAGCCTCACACAGGGGGCCCGCTACACCTTC.

The chain couples TRBV6-2 or TRBV6-3 to TRBJ2-6; weak D call: TRBD1 (5 bases). The CDR3 covers 15 residues. Per the germline V gene, CDR1 is MNHEY and CDR2 is SVGEGT. V was pared by 4 bases and J by 1 base, with 8 bases between. CDR3 DNA: TGTGCCAGCAGTTTGGACATATCTGGGGCCAACGTCCTGACTTTC. Translating it yields CASSLDISGANVLTF.

Points on this clone: The germline gene is not matched at one end of the junction; a read error may be the cause. The chain employs TRBV5-1 and TRBJ2-7, with D maybe TRBD2 (6 bases). Germline V gene lookup returns CDR1 SGHRS and CDR2 YFSETQ. This CDR3 spans 14 amino acids. The CDR3 spells CASRLDQAGYEQYF. The DNA for the CDR3 is TGCGCCAGCAGATTGGACCAGGCGGGGTACGAGCAGTACTTC.

This rearrangement joins TRBV27 to TRBJ1-2; 7 nucleotides align to TRBD1. With V trimmed by 5 bases and J by 4 bases, 10 bases remained unmatched. The germline gives CDR1 MNHEY, CDR2 SMNVEV (reference sequence). The CDR3 sequence is 15 residues long. This CDR3 is CASSPRQGVSYGYTF. CDR3 nucleotide sequence: TGTGCCAGCAGTCCCCGACAGGGTGTGAGCTATGGCTACACCTTC.

The genes are TRBV9 and TRBJ1-2; a weak D match, TRBD1 (5 bases). Trimming stripped 3 bases from V and 2 bases from J, with 8 bases between. The germline V gene has CDR1 SGDLS and CDR2 YYNGEE. The CDR3 has 13 amino acids. The CDR3 loop is CASSGTGNYGYTF. As DNA, the CDR3 is TGTGCCAGCAGCGGTACAGGCAACTATGGCTACACCTTC.

The rearrangement joins TRBV5-1 to TRBJ2-1; 13 positions agree with TRBD2. V was pared by 0 bases and J by 2 bases, with 2 bases of the junction left unmatched. Germline V gene data show CDR1 as SGHRS and CDR2 as YFSETQ. The CDR3 has 17 amino acids. CDR3 coding DNA: TGCGCCAGCAGCTTGGCCGGACTAGCGGGGGCCTACAATGAGCAGTTCTTC. This sequence encodes CASSLAGLAGAYNEQFF.

The table lists this clone with a count of one. The chain combines TRBV7-9 with TRBJ2-7; D perhaps matches TRBD2 (6 bases). Trimming removed 8 bases from V and 3 bases from J, with 17 bases in between. CDR1 and CDR2 (germline): SEHNR, FQNEAQ (reference sequence). The CDR3 is 14 residues long. The CDR3 region has the DNA TGTGCCAGCTTCCCCTTGGGGGGTGACTACGAGCAGTACTTC. This translates into CASFPLGGDYEQYF.

The rearrangement uses TRBV7-6 and TRBJ1-5; 11 nucleotides line up with TRBD1. The V and J ends lost 4 bases and 7 bases, in that order; junction bases with no gene match: 6. Germline CDR1 reads SGHVS; CDR2 reads FNYEAQ. The CDR3 extends over 15 amino acids. This chain's CDR3 is CASSSGQGAVQPQHF. DNA of the CDR3: TGTGCCAGCAGCTCAGGACAGGGGGCTGTCCAGCCCCAGCATTTT. Full variable domain (outside the CDR3, taken from reference TRBV7-6 and TRBJ1-5): GAGVSQSPRYKVTKRGQDVALRCDPISGHVSLYWYRQALGQGPEFLTYFNYEAQQDKSGLPNDRFSAERPEGSISTLTIQRTEQRDSAMYRCASSSGQGAVQPQHFGDGTRLSIL.

V gene TRBV6-1 combines with J gene TRBJ1-2; TRBD1 matches 8 bases. J lost 6 bases, V lost 3 bases, and 6 bases had no gene match. Germline lookup yields CDR1 MNHNS and CDR2 SASEGT. The CDR3 has 14 amino acids. The DNA for the CDR3 is TGTGCCAGCAGTGACAGGGGGCGTGAGAATGGCTACACCTTC. As protein: CASSDRGRENGYTF.

The chain uses TRBV7-8 and TRBJ1-4; 9 bases align to TRBD1. The CDR3 is 14 amino acids. In germline, CDR1 is SGHVS, CDR2 FQNEAQ. Trimming removed 5 bases from V and 8 bases from J; junction bases left unmatched: 6. CDR3 amino acids: CASSGGQGGEKLFF. The CDR3 DNA follows: TGTGCCAGCAGCGGGGGACAGGGAGGAGAAAAACTGTTTTTT.

This clone was recorded a few times. This chain joins TRBV11-2 and TRBJ2-7, with 7 positions matching TRBD1. This CDR3 region has 16 residues. The junction had 8 bases not matched to a gene; V was cut back by 2 bases and J by 1 base. The germline V gene encodes CDR1 SGHAT and CDR2 FQNNGV. CDR3 bases: TGTGCCAGCAGCTTAAATGTGGGACAGTTATCCTACGAGCAGTACTTC. Translating gives CASSLNVGQLSYEQYF.

The genes are TRBV5-1 and TRBJ2-7, with TRBD2 matching over 15 bases. This CDR3 is 16 amino acids long. Per the germline V gene, CDR1 is SGHRS and CDR2 is YFSETQ. The trim removed 4 bases at V and 5 bases at J, leaving 7 bases unmatched. For the CDR3, the DNA is TGCGCCAGCAGCGTACGGACTAGCGGGGGGGTCAACGAGCAGTACTTC. The encoded protein is CASSVRTSGGVNEQYF.

The chain is built from TRBV5-1 and TRBJ1-1; D gene unclear. V was shortened by 7 bases and J by 0 bases, with 13 bases between the two germline ends. The germline gives CDR1 SGHRS, CDR2 YFSETQ. The CDR3 is made up of 14 amino acids. CDR3 sequence: CASGSWAMNTEAFF. The CDR3 DNA sequence: TGCGCCAGCGGGAGTTGGGCAATGAACACTGAAGCTTTCTTT.

The chain employs TRBV27 and TRBJ2-7; 11 nucleotides match TRBD1. Germline CDR1 reads MNHEY; CDR2 reads SMNVEV (reference sequence). After removal of 5 bases from V and 7 bases from J, the junction contained 10 bases not matched to a gene. The CDR3 runs to 15 residues. The CDR3 here is CASSTGTGGLGEQYF. CDR3 nucleotides: TGTGCCAGCAGTACAGGGACAGGGGGATTAGGGGAGCAGTACTTC.

The gene calls are TRBV6-5 and TRBJ2-1, with 9 bases aligning to TRBD2. The CDR3 runs to 14 residues. After removal of 7 bases from V and 6 bases from J, the junction contained 7 bases not matched to a gene. Looked up from germline, CDR1 is MNHEY and CDR2 is SVGAGI. This chain's CDR3 is CASITWRGGNEQFF. The CDR3 DNA is TGTGCCAGCATCACGTGGCGGGGGGGCAATGAGCAGTTCTTC.

The chain couples TRBV4-2 to TRBJ2-7; D ambiguous. Trimming cost V 0 bases and J 3 bases, with 12 bases left between them. Germline V gene data show CDR1 as LGHNA and CDR2 as YNFKEQ. CDR3 length: 15 residues. The CDR3 nucleotides are TGTGCCAGCAGCCAAGATCTTGACACCTTCTACGAGCAGTACTTC. Amino acids: CASSQDLDTFYEQYF.

This rearrangement joins TRBV28 to TRBJ2-7; D might be TRBD2 (6 bases). V was shortened by 4 bases and J by 0 bases, with 13 bases between the two germline ends. Germline V gene data show CDR1 as MDHEN and CDR2 as SYDVKM. The CDR3 is 15 residues long. The CDR3 DNA reads TGTGCCAGCAGTTCCGTGGCGGGGCACTCCTACGAGCAGTACTTC. Translating gives CASSSVAGHSYEQYF.